This TCR beta chain was found in a study of blood T cell repertoires in COVID-19. As for the study in general: Both acute and convalescent COVID-19 samples were obtained from the United States, Italy and Spain.

Clones were sequenced by immunoSEQ multiplex PCR, and TCRdb holds only the in-frame ones, with some missing. The table has approximately 250,000 clones, 75% to 85% seen once; the top ten hold roughly 5.5%. The trim removed 6 bases at V and 7 bases at J, leaving 8 bases unmatched. Germline CDR1 reads MNHNY; CDR2 reads SVGAGI (reference sequence). The CDR3 totals 14 residues. The sequence derives from a human donor in a cohort sampled during active COVID-19. Sequencing input: peripheral blood. The rearrangement links TRBV6-6 to TRBJ1-4, with TRBD1 matching over 7 bases. The CDR3 is CASSQDRRSEKLFF. The CDR3 DNA reads TGTGCCAGCAGCCAGGACAGGCGTAGTGAAAAACTGTTTTTT.